This record concerns one T cell receptor (beta chain) sequence. What it binds is unknown. Germline V gives CDR1 MNHNY, CDR2 SVGAGI (reference sequence). The CDR3 has 12 residues. This specimen comes from a study of shared clonotypes between healthy human individuals. Some clones are missing from TCRdb's copy, which holds only in-frame ones; the method was immunoSEQ multiplex PCR. Of some 2,400,000 clones listed, approximately 94% are singletons. Whole-study results and caveats: Only blood was sampled; tissue repertoires likely differ. Some naive CD4 clonotypes, roughly 5%, turned up in common across several donors. Clonotypes shared by all four donors outscored non-shared clonotypes in generation probability.

The chain employs TRBV6-6 and TRBJ2-2; D might be TRBD2 (6 bases). What was sequenced was naive CD4+ T cells sorted from blood. Subset given: CD45RA+ positively selected. The TCR comes from a man younger than 35 in good health. The CDR3 sequence is CAGGFYTGELFF. The CDR3 coding sequence is TGTGCTGGGGGGTTTTACACCGGGGAGCTGTTTTTT.